Listed here are 2 T cell receptor beta chains from one sample, sequenced in a study of neurological immune-mediated disorders. TCRdb re-called the 5' RACE reads with MiXCR, one entry per CDR3 protein. The sample includes under 75,000 distinct CDR3 sequences, 2.5% to 4% seen only once; the top ten take about 5%. The sequencing input was PBMCs. These receptors originate from a woman aged 50 to 60 with multiple sclerosis.

In its sample, this clonotype was seen many times. V gene TRBV20-1 combines with J gene TRBJ2-3; 13 bases are shared with TRBD2. V trimming: 4 bases; J trimming: 2 bases; junction bases outside the gene matches: 9. Germline assignment: CDR1 DFQATT and CDR2 SNEGSKA (reference sequence). The length of the CDR3 is 17 residues. Here the CDR3 reads CSATSGLAGVTTDTQYF. DNA of the CDR3: TGCAGTGCTACCTCTGGACTAGCGGGGGTGACCACAGATACGCAGTATTTT.

This clonotype occurred many times. V and J are TRBV3-1 and TRBJ2-3; 9 bases align to TRBD2. The CDR3 runs 17 residues. Germline V CDR1 and CDR2: LGHDT, YNNKEL (reference sequence). V lost 1 base and J lost 5; bases outside the gene matches: 10. The CDR3 sequence is CASSQVTRGGRGDTQYF. The CDR3 nucleotides read TGTGCCAGCAGCCAAGTTACGCGGGGGGGTCGGGGAGATACGCAGTATTTT.